The text below deals with one T cell receptor beta chain. The target antigen is unknown. This record comes from a study of T cell responses to AZD1222 COVID-19 vaccine. Generated by immunoSEQ multiplex PCR, the TCRdb table keeps only in-frame clones and is missing some. The sample lists 95,000 to 110,000 clones; about 90% were seen once. Notes on the study in general: Nearly half of spike-specific TCRs reportedly target unmutated variant regions.

This receptor was taken from an adult who received the AZD1222 COVID-19 vaccine. The source was peripheral blood, collected 28 days after the second AZD1222 dose.

CDR3: CASIPRPGGEAFF. DNA of the CDR3: TGTGCCAGCATTCCCCGACCAGGGGGGGAAGCTTTCTTT. The chain is built from TRBV12-3 or TRBV12-4 and TRBJ1-1, with 7 nucleotides matching TRBD1. The CDR3 sequence is 13 residues long. Losses at the gene ends were 7 bases for V and 8 bases for J; bases not matched to a gene: 10.